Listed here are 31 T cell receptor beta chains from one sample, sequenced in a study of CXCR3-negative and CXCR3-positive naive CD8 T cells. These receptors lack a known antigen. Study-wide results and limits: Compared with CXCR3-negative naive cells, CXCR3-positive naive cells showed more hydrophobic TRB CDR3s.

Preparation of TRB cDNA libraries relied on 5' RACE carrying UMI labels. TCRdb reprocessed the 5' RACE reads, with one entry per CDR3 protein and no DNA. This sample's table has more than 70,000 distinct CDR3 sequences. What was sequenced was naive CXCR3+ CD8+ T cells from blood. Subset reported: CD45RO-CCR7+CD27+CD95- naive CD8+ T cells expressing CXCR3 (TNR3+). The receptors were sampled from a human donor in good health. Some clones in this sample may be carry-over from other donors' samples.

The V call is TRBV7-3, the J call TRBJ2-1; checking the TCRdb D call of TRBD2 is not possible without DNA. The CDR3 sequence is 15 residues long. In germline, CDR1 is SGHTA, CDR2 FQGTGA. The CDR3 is CASSYLAGGYNEQFF.

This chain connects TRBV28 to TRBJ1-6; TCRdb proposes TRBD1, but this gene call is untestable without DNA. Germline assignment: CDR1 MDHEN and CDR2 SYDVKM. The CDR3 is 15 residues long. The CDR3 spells CASSFPQGYNSPLHF. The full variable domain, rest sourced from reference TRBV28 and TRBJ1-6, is DVKVTQSSRYLVKRTGEKVFLECVQDMDHENMFWYRQDPGLGLRLIYFSYDVKMKEKGDIPEGYSVSREKKERFSLILESASTNQTSMYLCASSFPQGYNSPLHFGNGTRLTVT.

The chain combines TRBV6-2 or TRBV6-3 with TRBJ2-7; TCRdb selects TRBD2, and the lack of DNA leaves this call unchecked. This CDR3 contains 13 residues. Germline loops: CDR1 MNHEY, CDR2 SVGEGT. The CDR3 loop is CASSPPGRAEQYF.

This CDR3 reads CASSQDSAGASDTQYF. The genes are TRBV14 and TRBJ2-3; the TRBD1 assignment by TCRdb is unverifiable without DNA. Germline assignment: CDR1 SGHDN and CDR2 FVKESK. The CDR3 is 16 residues long.

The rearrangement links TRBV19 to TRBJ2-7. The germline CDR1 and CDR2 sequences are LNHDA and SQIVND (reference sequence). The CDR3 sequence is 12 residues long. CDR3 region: CASSINGWEQYF.

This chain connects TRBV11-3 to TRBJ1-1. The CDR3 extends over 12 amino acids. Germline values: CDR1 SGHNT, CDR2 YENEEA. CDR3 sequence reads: CASSRWAEGAFF.

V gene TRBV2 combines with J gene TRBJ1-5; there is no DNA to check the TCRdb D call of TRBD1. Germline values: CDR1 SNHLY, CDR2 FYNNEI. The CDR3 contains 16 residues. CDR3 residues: CASSEAQGRGNQPQHF.

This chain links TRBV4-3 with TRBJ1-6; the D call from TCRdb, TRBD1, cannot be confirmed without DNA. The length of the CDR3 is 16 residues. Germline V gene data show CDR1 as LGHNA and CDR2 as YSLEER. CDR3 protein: CASSPSAGQGNSPLHF.

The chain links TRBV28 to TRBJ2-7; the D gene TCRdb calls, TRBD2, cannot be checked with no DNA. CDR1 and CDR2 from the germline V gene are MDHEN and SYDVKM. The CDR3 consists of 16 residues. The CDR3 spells CASSSPPRVPGYEQYF.

CDR3 protein: CASSEAAGSSYEQYF. This chain joins TRBV2 and TRBJ2-7. The CDR3 consists of 15 residues. CDR1 is SNHLY, CDR2 FYNNEI, per germline.

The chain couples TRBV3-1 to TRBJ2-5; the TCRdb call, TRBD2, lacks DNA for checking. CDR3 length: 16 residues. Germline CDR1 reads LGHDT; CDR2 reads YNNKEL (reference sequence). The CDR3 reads CASSQDWSGRGETQYF.

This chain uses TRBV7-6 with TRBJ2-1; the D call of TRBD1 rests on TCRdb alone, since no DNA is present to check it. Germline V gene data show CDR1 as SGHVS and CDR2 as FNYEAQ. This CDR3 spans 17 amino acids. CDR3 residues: CASSLSRGGGNENEQFF.

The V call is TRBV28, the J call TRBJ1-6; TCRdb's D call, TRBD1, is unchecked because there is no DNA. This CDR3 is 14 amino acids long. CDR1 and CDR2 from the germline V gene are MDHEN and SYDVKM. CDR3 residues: CASRPTGDNSPLHF. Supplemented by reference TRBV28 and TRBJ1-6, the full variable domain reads DVKVTQSSRYLVKRTGEKVFLECVQDMDHENMFWYRQDPGLGLRLIYFSYDVKMKEKGDIPEGYSVSREKKERFSLILESASTNQTSMYLCASRPTGDNSPLHFGNGTRLTVT.

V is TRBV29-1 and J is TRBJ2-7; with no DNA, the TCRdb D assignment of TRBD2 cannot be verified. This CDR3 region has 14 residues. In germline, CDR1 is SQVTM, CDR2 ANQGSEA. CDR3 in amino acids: CSVLPAGASYEQYF.

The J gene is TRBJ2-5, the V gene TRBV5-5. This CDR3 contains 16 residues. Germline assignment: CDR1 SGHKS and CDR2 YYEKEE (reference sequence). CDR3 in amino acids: CASSLASRHIQETQYF.

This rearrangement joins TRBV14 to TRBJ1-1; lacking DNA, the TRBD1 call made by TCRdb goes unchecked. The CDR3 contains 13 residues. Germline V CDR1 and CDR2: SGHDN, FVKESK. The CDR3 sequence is CASSQLQGAEAFF.

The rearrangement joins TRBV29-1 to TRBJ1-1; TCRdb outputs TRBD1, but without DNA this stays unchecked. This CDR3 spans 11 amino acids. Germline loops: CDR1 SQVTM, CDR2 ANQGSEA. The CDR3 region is CSVSSGREAFF.

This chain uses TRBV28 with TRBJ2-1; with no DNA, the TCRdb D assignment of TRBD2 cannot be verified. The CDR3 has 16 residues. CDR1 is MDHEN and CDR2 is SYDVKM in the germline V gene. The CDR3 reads CASSFPRTSPLNEQFF.

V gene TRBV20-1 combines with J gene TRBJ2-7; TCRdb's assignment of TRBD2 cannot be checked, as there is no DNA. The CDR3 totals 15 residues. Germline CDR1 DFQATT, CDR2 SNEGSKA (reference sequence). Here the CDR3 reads CSARELAGGAYEQYF.

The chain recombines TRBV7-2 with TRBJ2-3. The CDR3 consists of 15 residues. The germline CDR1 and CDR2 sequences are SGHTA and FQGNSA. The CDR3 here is CASSLADMRADTQYF.

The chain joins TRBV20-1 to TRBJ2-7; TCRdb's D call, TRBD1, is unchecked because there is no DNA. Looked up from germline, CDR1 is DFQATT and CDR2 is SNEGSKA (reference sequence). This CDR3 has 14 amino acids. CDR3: CARFLRGGDLRQYF.

The CDR3 loop is CSVGPGTNEQFF. The genes are TRBV29-1 and TRBJ2-1; TCRdb outputs TRBD2, but without DNA this stays unchecked. Germline V gene sequence: CDR1 SQVTM, CDR2 ANQGSEA. The CDR3 runs 12 residues.

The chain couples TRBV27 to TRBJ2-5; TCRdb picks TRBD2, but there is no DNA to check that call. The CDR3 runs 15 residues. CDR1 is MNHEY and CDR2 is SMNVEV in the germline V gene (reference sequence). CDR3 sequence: CASSFLAGGVETQYF.

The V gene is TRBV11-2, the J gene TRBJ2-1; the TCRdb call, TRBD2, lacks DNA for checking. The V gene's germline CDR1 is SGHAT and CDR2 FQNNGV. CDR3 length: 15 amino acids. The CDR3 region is CASSLGRRLFNEQLF.

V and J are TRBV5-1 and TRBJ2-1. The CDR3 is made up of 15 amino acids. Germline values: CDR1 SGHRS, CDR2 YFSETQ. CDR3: CASSLSEVMVNEQFF.

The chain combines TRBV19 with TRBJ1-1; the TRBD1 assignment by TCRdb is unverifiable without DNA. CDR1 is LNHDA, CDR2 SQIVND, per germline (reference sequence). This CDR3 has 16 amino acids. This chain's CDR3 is CASQARTGGLNTEAFF.

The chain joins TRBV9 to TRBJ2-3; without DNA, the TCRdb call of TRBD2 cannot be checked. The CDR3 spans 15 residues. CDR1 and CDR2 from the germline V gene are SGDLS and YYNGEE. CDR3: CASSRTSGDTDTQYF.

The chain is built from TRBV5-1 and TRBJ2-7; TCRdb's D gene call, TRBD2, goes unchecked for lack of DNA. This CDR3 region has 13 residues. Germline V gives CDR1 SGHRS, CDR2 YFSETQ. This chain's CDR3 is CASSLGTSDEQYF.

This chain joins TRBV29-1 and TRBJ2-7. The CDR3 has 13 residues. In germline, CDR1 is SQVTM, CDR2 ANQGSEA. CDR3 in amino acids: CSVAADSPYEQYF.

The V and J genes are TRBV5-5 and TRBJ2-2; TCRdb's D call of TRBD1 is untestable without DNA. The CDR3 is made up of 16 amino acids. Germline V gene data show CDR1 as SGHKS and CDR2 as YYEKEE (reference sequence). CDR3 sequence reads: CASTLSMTENTGELFF.

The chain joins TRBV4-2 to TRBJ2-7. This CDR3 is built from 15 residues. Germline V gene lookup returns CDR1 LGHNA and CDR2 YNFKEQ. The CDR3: CASSQEVARPYEQYF.